The 20 T cell receptor beta chains presented below share a single source sample, sequenced in a study of blood T cell repertoires in COVID-19. Sequenced by immunoSEQ multiplex PCR; TCRdb stores in-frame clones only, minus some. The profile shows approximately 360,000 clones, approximately 90% of them singletons. The sample comprised PBMCs or T cells enriched from blood (not recorded which). These receptors were obtained from a woman aged 30 to 39 with acute COVID-19.

The chain links TRBV5-1 to TRBJ1-5, with 7 bases identical to TRBD1. V lost 5 bases to trimming and J lost 4 bases; unmatched junction nucleotides: 3. The CDR3 runs 13 residues. CDR1 and CDR2 from the germline V gene are SGHRS and YFSETQ. For the CDR3, the DNA is TGCGCCAGCAGAGGGGGCCCTAATCAGCCCCAGCATTTT. It encodes CASRGGPNQPQHF.

The rearrangement joins TRBV27 to TRBJ2-3; TRBD1 matches 8 bases. This CDR3 comprises 15 residues. CDR1 is MNHEY, CDR2 SMNVEV, per germline (reference sequence). V lost 3 bases to trimming and J lost 4 bases; unmatched junction nucleotides: 6. The CDR3 here is CASSFGQGSADTQYF. The CDR3 nucleotides are TGTGCCAGCAGTTTTGGACAGGGATCGGCAGATACGCAGTATTTT.

V is TRBV7-3 and J is TRBJ1-2; D possibly corresponds to TRBD1 (5 bases). From germline, CDR1 is SGHTA and CDR2 FQGTGA. The CDR3 is 17 residues long. V lost 5 bases and J 5 bases, leaving 24 bases between the germline ends. CDR3 sequence: CASSPNPGGDLPYGYTF. DNA of the CDR3: TGTGCCAGCAGCCCCAACCCCGGAGGGGACTTACCTTATGGCTACACCTTC. Combining the CDR3 with reference TRBV7-3 and TRBJ1-2 gives the whole variable domain GAGVSQTPSNKVTEKGKYVELRCDPISGHTALYWYRQSLGQGPEFLIYFQGTGAADDSGLPNDRFFAVRPEGSVSTLKIQRTERGDSAVYLCASSPNPGGDLPYGYTFGSGTRLTVV.

The chain employs TRBV21-1 and TRBJ1-4; the table gives TRBD1 as D, unverified against the DNA. TRBV21-1 corresponds to a pseudogene. The CDR3 has 14 amino acids. CDR3 nucleotide sequence: TGTGCCAGCATCTCGGACAGGATGAATGAAAAACTGTTTTTT. It encodes CASISDRMNEKLFF.

The chain recombines TRBV10-2 with TRBJ1-1; D is uncertain. Germline V gives CDR1 WSHSY, CDR2 SAAADI. The CDR3 totals 14 residues. The germline V and J ends were trimmed by 5 bases and 1 base, with 11 bases remaining between them. The CDR3 nucleotides are TGCGCCAGCAGTCCCACAGACCGGAACACTGAAGCTTTCTTT. Amino acids: CASSPTDRNTEAFF.

The chain uses TRBV2 and TRBJ1-5, with 7 bases fitting TRBD1. CDR3 length: 14 residues. CDR1 and CDR2 (germline): SNHLY, FYNNEI. J lost 3 bases, V lost 6 bases, and 5 bases had no gene match. The CDR3 spells CASREGTANQPQHF. The CDR3 nucleotides are TGTGCCAGCAGGGAGGGGACAGCCAATCAGCCCCAGCATTTT.

The chain is built from TRBV27 and TRBJ2-3; 7 nucleotides align to TRBD2. Per germline, CDR1 MNHEY and CDR2 SMNVEV (reference sequence). This CDR3 has 13 amino acids. Trimming cost V 6 bases and J 4 bases; bases outside gene matches: 4. In DNA form, the CDR3 reads TGTGCCAGCAGATGGGGGGGATCAGATACGCAGTATTTT. This sequence encodes CASRWGGSDTQYF.

The gene calls are TRBV10-1 and TRBJ1-1; 7 bases fit TRBD1. The germline CDR1 and CDR2 sequences are WNHNN and SYGVQD (reference sequence). This CDR3 is 14 amino acids long. V was pared by 2 bases and J by 4 bases, with 4 bases of the junction left unmatched. The DNA of the CDR3 is TGCGCCAGCAGTGAGAGACAGGGTGGCACTGAAGCTTTCTTT. Its protein product is CASSERQGGTEAFF.

J is TRBJ1-1 and V is TRBV5-1; D uncertain. V shed 0 bases and J shed 3 bases, with 12 bases lying between them. This CDR3 region has 15 residues. The germline V gene encodes CDR1 SGHRS and CDR2 YFSETQ. This CDR3 reads CASSLASIPHTEAFF. The CDR3 DNA sequence: TGCGCCAGCAGCTTGGCGTCTATACCCCACACTGAAGCTTTCTTT.

The gene calls are TRBV19 and TRBJ1-2; the match to TRBD1 covers 12 bases. Per the germline V gene, CDR1 is LNHDA and CDR2 is SQIVND (reference sequence). V gave up 3 bases and J gave up 1 base; unmatched junction bases: 12. The CDR3 loop spans 19 amino acids. CDR3 region: CASSIHSGQGADSNYGYTF. The CDR3 bases are TGTGCCAGTAGTATCCACTCGGGACAGGGGGCAGATAGTAACTATGGCTACACCTTC. Full variable domain (missing parts from reference TRBV19 and TRBJ1-2): DGGITQSPKYLFRKEGQNVTLSCEQNLNHDAMYWYRQDPGQGLRLIYYSQIVNDFQKGDIAEGYSVSREKKESFPLTVTSAQKNPTAFYLCASSIHSGQGADSNYGYTFGSGTRLTVV.

This clone was detected only once. This chain joins TRBV5-5 and TRBJ2-7; D gene uncertain. Per the germline V gene, CDR1 is SGHKS and CDR2 is YYEKEE (reference sequence). This CDR3 has 11 amino acids. Trimming stripped 4 bases from V and 1 base from J, with 3 bases between. The CDR3 DNA is TGTGCCAGCAGCCGTTCCTACGAGCAGTACTTC. It encodes CASSRSYEQYF.

V gene TRBV5-8 combines with J gene TRBJ1-1; D gene ambiguous. The CDR3 covers 14 residues. Trimming took 4 bases from V and 5 from J, leaving 15 bases between them. The germline V gene encodes CDR1 SGHTS and CDR2 YDEGEE. CDR3 sequence (DNA): TGTGCCAGCAGCCTCCCGTTTAGTCGGACTGAAGCTTTCTTT. This encodes CASSLPFSRTEAFF.

This clone was picked up a small number of times. This chain connects TRBV4-1 to TRBJ1-2, with D hard to call. Germline CDR1 MGHRA, CDR2 YSYEKL. Trimming cost V 4 bases and J 4 bases, with 13 bases left between them. CDR3 size: 14 residues. The DNA for the CDR3 is TGCGCCAGCAGCCCGAGGGAGGAAGCCTATGGCTACACCTTC. Translating it yields CASSPREEAYGYTF.

The rearrangement uses TRBV10-3 and TRBJ2-3; D may be TRBD2 (6 bases). The CDR3 length is 16 residues. Trimming took 6 bases from V and 4 from J, leaving 20 bases between them. Germline lookup yields CDR1 ENHRY and CDR2 SYGVKD. The chain's CDR3 is CAISRDFSARADTQYF. Written as DNA, the CDR3 is TGTGCCATCAGCCGGGACTTCAGCGCCCGGGCAGATACGCAGTATTTT.

The chain recombines TRBV27 with TRBJ2-7; D is possibly TRBD1 (5 bases). The CDR3 contains 19 residues. Germline CDR1 MNHEY, CDR2 SMNVEV (reference sequence). The V end was cut by 0 bases, the J end by 3 bases, with 24 bases between. The CDR3 region is CASSLSSGSSQLIFYEQYF. DNA of the CDR3: TGTGCCAGCAGTTTATCCTCAGGGTCCTCTCAGTTAATTTTCTACGAGCAGTACTTC.

The CDR3 reads CASSLSAGSQETQYF. The CDR3 DNA sequence: TGTGCCAGCTCACTATCCGCAGGGTCCCAAGAGACCCAGTACTTC. The J gene is TRBJ2-5, the V gene TRBV18; D is perhaps TRBD1 (5 bases). In germline, CDR1 is KGHSH, CDR2 LQKENI. The CDR3 extends over 15 amino acids. V gave up 4 bases and J gave up 1 base, with 13 bases separating them.

This chain links TRBV24-1 with TRBJ2-7; D unresolved. The germline V and J ends were trimmed by 3 bases and 1 base, with 15 bases remaining between them. Per the germline V gene, CDR1 is KGHDR and CDR2 is SFDVKD. The CDR3 runs to 16 residues. The CDR3 spells CATSDGPAGRSYEQYF. CDR3 coding DNA: TGTGCCACCAGTGATGGTCCCGCTGGTAGATCCTACGAGCAGTACTTC.

The table lists this clone with a few counts. The J gene is TRBJ1-4, the V gene TRBV5-1, with D possibly being TRBD1 (6 bases). Trimming took 4 bases from V and 0 from J, leaving 10 bases between them. The CDR3 is made up of 15 amino acids. Germline V lookup: CDR1 SGHRS, CDR2 YFSETQ. CDR3 sequence: CASSIQGTTNEKLFF. As DNA, the CDR3 is TGCGCCAGCAGCATACAGGGAACAACTAATGAAAAACTGTTTTTT.

The V gene is TRBV6-5, the J gene TRBJ1-6; no firm D call. CDR1 and CDR2 from the germline V gene are MNHEY and SVGAGI. V lost 4 bases, J lost 5 bases, and 9 bases lay in between. The CDR3 loop spans 14 amino acids. CDR3 region: CASSFNRDNSPLHF. The CDR3 DNA reads as TGTGCCAGCAGTTTCAATAGAGATAATTCACCCCTCCACTTT.

V gene TRBV5-1 combines with J gene TRBJ1-1; D ambiguous. Between the trimmed V and J ends, which lost 4 bases and 5 bases, there was a span of 12 bases. CDR3 length: 13 amino acids. The germline CDR1 and CDR2 sequences are SGHRS and YFSETQ. CDR3: CASSPFGGTEAFF. CDR3 in DNA: TGCGCCAGCAGCCCGTTTGGAGGGACTGAAGCTTTCTTT.